This T cell receptor beta chain was identified during a study of blood T cells in healthy people across ages. Study background: When template switching was applied, about one barcoded beta molecule was captured per two T cells.

This clonotype was observed a few times. The V gene's germline CDR1 is SNHLY and CDR2 FYNNEI. The CDR3 loop spans 14 amino acids. The V and J ends lost 2 bases and 8 bases respectively, with 15 bases between them. For the second PCR, which ran for about 7 to 11 cycles, a sample-barcoded 5' primer and a J-beta primer mix were used. MiXCR was run by TCRdb on the 5' RACE reads, yielding one entry per CDR3 protein. The table shows 600,000 to 650,000 distinct CDR3 sequences, with about 54% occurring only once. Drawing of peripheral blood yielded 8.5 to 10 milliliters from each donor. In each sample, at least 6 million PBMCs were isolated.

The chain employs TRBV2 and TRBJ1-2; D gene unclear. The source material was blood. The receptor's source is a man between 60 and 75 years old in good health. The CDR3 here is CASSERVNPSGYTF. The DNA for the CDR3 is TGTGCCAGCAGTGAACGGGTCAATCCTTCAGGCTACACCTTC.